This T cell receptor beta chain was retrieved from a study of post-analysis software for immune sequencing data. This clonotype appeared a few times. Its antigen remains unidentified. Prepared libraries of TCR beta cDNA carried unique molecular identifiers. TCRdb redid the calling of the PCR reads with MiXCR, one entry per CDR3 protein. The sample includes approximately 690,000 distinct CDR3 sequences, approximately 60% of them seen just once. Study outcomes and limitations: Included in a set of about 5 TRBV segments more frequent in patients than controls were TRBV5-6, TRBV5-1 and TRBV20-1. Significantly lower normalized Chao1 diversity was found in patients with multiple sclerosis relative to controls.

Per germline, CDR1 SNHLY and CDR2 FYNNEI. Trimming cost V 4 bases and J 4 bases, with 11 bases left between them. CDR3 length: 13 residues. This clonotype originated in a girl aged 2-10 years with multiple sclerosis. Material for sequencing was blood. The chain links TRBV2 to TRBJ2-7; perhaps TRBD1 as D (5 bases). This CDR3 is CASSVRGLYEQYF. CDR3 nucleotide sequence: TGTGCCAGCAGTGTTAGGGGTCTATACGAGCAGTACTTC.